The 20 T cell receptor beta chains below were found in one sample sequenced in a study of graft-versus-host responses after intestinal transplantation. Using immunoSEQ multiplex PCR, the repertoire was profiled, and TCRdb retains in-frame clones only, with some absent. The sample carries 93,000 or so clones, 93% recorded once. Their antigen targets remain unknown. The source was unstimulated CD8+ T cells sorted from spleen or lymph node cells, collected before intestinal transplant. Receptors were obtained from a human donor who received an intestinal transplant.

The chain links TRBV6-5 to TRBJ2-2; D is unclear. This CDR3 region has 16 residues. With 0 bases removed from V and 5 bases from J, the gap between germline ends came to 13 bases. CDR1 and CDR2 (germline): MNHEY, SVGAGI. The CDR3 sequence is CASSYSQVYRTGELFF. DNA of the CDR3: TGTGCCAGCAGTTACTCTCAAGTATACCGAACCGGGGAGCTGTTTTTT.

The CDR3: CASSYSGDTQYF. The CDR3 coding sequence is TGTGCCAGCAGTTACTCCGGAGATACGCAGTATTTT. The chain is built from TRBV6-5 and TRBJ2-3; no firm D call. The CDR3 is made up of 12 amino acids. The germline V gene encodes CDR1 MNHEY and CDR2 SVGAGI. The V end was cut by 0 bases, the J end by 5 bases, with 3 bases between.

The J gene is TRBJ2-3, the V gene TRBV6-5; D unresolved. Germline V gene sequence: CDR1 MNHEY, CDR2 SVGAGI. The ends were cut back, 7 bases at V and 2 bases at J, with 13 bases in the middle. This CDR3 spans 14 amino acids. The CDR3: CASTPRYPTDTQYF. CDR3 nucleotides: TGTGCCAGCACTCCACGCTACCCCACAGATACGCAGTATTTT.

The chain carries TRBV4-1 and TRBJ2-3, with D hard to call. Deletions cut 4 bases from V and 5 bases from J, with 7 bases between. Germline CDR1 reads MGHRA; CDR2 reads YSYEKL. CDR3 length: 12 amino acids. DNA of the CDR3: TGCGCCAGCAGCCCAGTGGGAGATACGCAGTATTTT. This encodes CASSPVGDTQYF.

The chain couples TRBV5-4 to TRBJ2-7, with D possibly matching TRBD2 (5 bases). The CDR3 runs to 16 residues. CDR1 and CDR2 from the germline V gene are SGHNT and YYREEE (reference sequence). Deletions cut 1 base from V and 0 bases from J, with 14 bases between. CDR3 bases: TGTGCCAGCAGCTTGTCTGAGGGCCTAGGCTCCTACGAGCAGTACTTC. Its translation: CASSLSEGLGSYEQYF.

This chain connects TRBV29-1 to TRBJ2-7; D is perhaps TRBD1 (6 bases). Trimming left V 4 bases short and J 6 bases short, with 16 bases between. The CDR3 covers 13 residues. The germline V gene has CDR1 SQVTM and CDR2 ANQGSEA. This chain's CDR3 is CSVGPDRQPEQYF. The CDR3, as DNA: TGCAGCGTTGGCCCCGACAGGCAGCCCGAGCAGTACTTC.

The chain couples TRBV10-3 to TRBJ2-5; 9 bases are a match to TRBD2. CDR3 size: 14 residues. With 6 bases clipped from V and 4 bases from J, the junction kept 6 bases outside the gene matches. The germline V gene encodes CDR1 ENHRY and CDR2 SYGVKD. The CDR3 coding sequence is TGTGCCATCAGGAGAGCGGGGGGAAGAGAGACCCAGTACTTC. Protein: CAIRRAGGRETQYF.

The rearrangement joins TRBV19 to TRBJ1-5, with D possibly matching TRBD1 (5 bases). Germline loops: CDR1 LNHDA, CDR2 SQIVND (reference sequence). Trimming took 6 bases from V and 3 from J, leaving 15 bases between them. The CDR3 extends over 15 amino acids. CDR3 nucleotides: TGTGCCAGTAGCCCTAGGACATTCTACAATCAGCCCCAGCATTTT. Protein sequence: CASSPRTFYNQPQHF.

This clone appeared a single time. The chain links TRBV5-6 to TRBJ1-3; D gene unclear. The germline V gene encodes CDR1 SGHDT and CDR2 YYEEEE. This CDR3 is built from 13 residues. Deletions cut 4 bases from V and 11 bases from J, with 16 bases between. The CDR3, as DNA: TGTGCCAGCAGCCCCAACCCGGAGGGTTCCATATATTTT. Translated, it gives CASSPNPEGSIYF.

In nucleotides, the CDR3 is TGTGCTAGTGAGCGGGGGTCAAACTATGGCTACACCTTC. Translation: CASERGSNYGYTF. The chain is built from TRBV12-5 and TRBJ1-2, with D perhaps TRBD1 (5 bases). Germline-derived CDR1 and CDR2 are LGHNT and FRNRAP. This CDR3 comprises 13 residues. V was trimmed by 7 bases and J by 2 bases, leaving 11 bases between them.

Here the CDR3 DNA reads TGTGCCAGCATTGACAGCCCCATGAACACTGAAGCTTTCTTT. Encoded protein: CASIDSPMNTEAFF. The rearrangement uses TRBV6-1 and TRBJ1-1, with D possibly being TRBD1 (5 bases). V was clipped by 7 bases and J by 0 bases, with 12 bases between them. Germline V gene sequence: CDR1 MNHNS, CDR2 SASEGT. The CDR3 runs to 14 residues.

V usage is TRBV6-1 and J usage is TRBJ2-5; 11 bases align to TRBD2. Unmatched junction bases numbered 3, after V lost 4 bases and J lost 2 bases. CDR1 and CDR2 (germline): MNHNS, SASEGT. The CDR3 runs to 15 residues. The chain's CDR3 is CASSGLAGTQETQYF. CDR3 coding DNA: TGTGCCAGCAGTGGACTAGCGGGGACGCAAGAGACCCAGTACTTC.

The chain couples TRBV4-2 to TRBJ1-5; D is ambiguous. The CDR3 is 16 amino acids. Germline lookup yields CDR1 LGHNA and CDR2 YNFKEQ. Trimming pared 1 base from V and 9 bases from J, leaving 19 bases between. The CDR3 DNA sequence: TGTGCCAGCAGCCAAGTCCCGGACCGCCCCGGGATGCCCCAGCATTTT. The encoded protein is CASSQVPDRPGMPQHF.

As DNA, the CDR3 is TGTGCCAGCAGCTCATGGACTAGCGGGGTAACAGATACGCAGTATTTT. Protein sequence: CASSSWTSGVTDTQYF. The chain uses TRBV11-2 and TRBJ2-3; 12 bases agree with TRBD2. Germline loops: CDR1 SGHAT, CDR2 FQNNGV. The J segment lost 3 bases and the V segment lost 4 bases, leaving 5 bases of the junction unmatched. The CDR3 sequence is 16 residues long.

The CDR3 loop reads CASSIDPAGTRSYEQYF. The DNA of the CDR3 is TGTGCCAGTAGTATAGACCCCGCCGGGACACGGAGCTACGAGCAGTACTTC. The chain recombines TRBV19 with TRBJ2-7, with a weak D call TRBD1 (6 bases). The CDR3 contains 17 residues. Germline CDR1 is LNHDA and CDR2 is SQIVND (reference sequence). V lost 0 bases to trimming and J lost 3 bases, with 18 bases between them.

This rearrangement joins TRBV29-1 to TRBJ2-1; the D is unclear. This CDR3 comprises 12 residues. The germline gives CDR1 SQVTM, CDR2 ANQGSEA. The germline V and J ends were trimmed by 2 bases and 3 bases, with 5 bases remaining between them. The CDR3 here is CSVEWNYNEQFF. CDR3 sequence (DNA): TGCAGCGTTGAATGGAACTACAATGAGCAGTTCTTC.

The chain links TRBV7-8 to TRBJ2-5; D remains unclear. CDR3 length: 14 amino acids. Looked up from germline, CDR1 is SGHVS and CDR2 is FQNEAQ. With 5 bases removed from V and 4 bases from J, the gap between germline ends came to 14 bases. The CDR3 DNA reads TGTGCCAGCAGCACCACTACGCCCTTAGAGACCCAGTACTTC. This translates into CASSTTTPLETQYF.

The chain has TRBV4-1 and TRBJ1-2; D is unclear. The V end lost 2 bases, the J end lost 0 bases, and 10 bases lay between the germline ends. This CDR3 is built from 15 residues. Germline values: CDR1 MGHRA, CDR2 YSYEKL. The DNA of the CDR3 is TGCGCCAGCAGCCAAATCGAGTTAGCTAACTATGGCTACACCTTC. Residues: CASSQIELANYGYTF.

This clone was seen only once. The rearrangement links TRBV5-1 to TRBJ1-5; D gene unclear. The CDR3 runs to 13 residues. V gave up 1 base and J gave up 10 bases, with 12 bases separating them. Germline V lookup: CDR1 SGHRS, CDR2 YFSETQ. Here the CDR3 reads CASSLFPEEPQHF. The CDR3 DNA reads TGCGCCAGCAGCTTGTTCCCGGAAGAACCCCAGCATTTT.

The chain employs TRBV6-1 and TRBJ2-1; TRBD2 agrees at 14 bases. V shed 3 bases, J shed 0 bases, and the junction held 1 base outside the gene matches. CDR3 length: 17 amino acids. CDR1 MNHNS and CDR2 SASEGT come from the germline V gene. CDR3 in amino acids: CASSETSGGASYNEQFF. Here the CDR3 DNA reads TGTGCCAGCAGTGAGACTAGCGGGGGGGCCTCCTACAATGAGCAGTTCTTC.